The 31 T cell receptor beta chains given below trace back to one sample, sequenced in a study of blood T cell repertoires in COVID-19. Profiling relied on immunoSEQ multiplex PCR, and the TCRdb table lists in-frame clones only, not all of them. The table records 130,000 or so clones, 84% of them present only once. The source material was peripheral blood. The source of these receptors is a human donor in a cohort sampled during active COVID-19.

V gene TRBV5-1 combines with J gene TRBJ2-7; 9 bases agree with TRBD1. With V trimmed by 4 bases and J by 1 base, 3 bases remained unmatched. Germline CDR1 reads SGHRS; CDR2 reads YFSETQ. This CDR3 comprises 14 residues. CDR3 in DNA: TGCGCCAGCAGCAGGACAGGGGATTCCTACGAGCAGTACTTC. Protein product: CASSRTGDSYEQYF. Together with reference TRBV5-1 and TRBJ2-7, the CDR3 gives the full variable domain: KAGVTQTPRYLIKTRGQQVTLSCSPISGHRSVSWYQQTPGQGLQFLFEYFSETQRNKGNFPGRFSGRQFSNSRSEMNVSTLELGDSALYLCASSRTGDSYEQYFGPGTRLTVT.

The rearrangement links TRBV5-1 to TRBJ1-1, with 9 bases fitting TRBD1. CDR1 is SGHRS, CDR2 YFSETQ, per germline. The CDR3 spans 14 residues. With 3 bases clipped from V and 4 bases from J, the junction kept 4 bases outside the gene matches. CDR3 nucleotides: TGCGCCAGCAGCTGGGACAGGGAAAGCACTGAAGCTTTCTTT. It is translated as CASSWDRESTEAFF.

V gene TRBV5-6 combines with J gene TRBJ2-2, with D maybe TRBD1 (6 bases). Deletions cut 7 bases from V and 5 bases from J, with 6 bases between. From germline, CDR1 is SGHDT and CDR2 YYEEEE. This CDR3 has 11 amino acids. CDR3 amino acids: CASGTTGELFF. For the CDR3, the DNA is TGTGCCAGCGGGACAACCGGGGAGCTGTTTTTT.

CDR3 loop: CASSGRGGSEAFF. For the CDR3, the DNA is TGTGCCAGCAGCGGCAGGGGTGGATCTGAAGCTTTCTTT. The chain carries TRBV9 and TRBJ1-1, with D perhaps TRBD1 (6 bases). Germline V lookup: CDR1 SGDLS, CDR2 YYNGEE. This CDR3 has 13 amino acids. Trimming cost V 3 bases and J 6 bases, with 12 bases left between them.

J is TRBJ2-7 and V is TRBV11-2; possible D gene TRBD2, 6 bases. The CDR3 loop spans 14 amino acids. V was cut by 0 bases and J by 6 bases, with 12 bases left in between. Germline CDR1 and CDR2: SGHAT and FQNNGV. Here the CDR3 DNA reads TGTGCCAGCAGCTTAGAGGCGGGGTGGCGCGAGCAGTACTTC. Amino acid sequence: CASSLEAGWREQYF.

V and J are TRBV5-1 and TRBJ1-3; D is unresolved. This CDR3 has 13 residues. Trimming stripped 0 bases from V and 11 bases from J, with 12 bases between. Germline loops: CDR1 SGHRS, CDR2 YFSETQ. The CDR3 bases are TGCGCCAGCAGCTTGGGAGCGTGGCGGCCCATATATTTT. This gives the protein CASSLGAWRPIYF.

V is TRBV10-3 and J is TRBJ2-3; 7 positions match TRBD1. The V gene end was trimmed by 3 bases and the J gene end by 0 bases; junction bases not matched to a gene: 3. Germline V gene lookup returns CDR1 ENHRY and CDR2 SYGVKD. The CDR3 runs to 15 residues. CDR3 loop: CAISEGGPSTDTQYF. CDR3 DNA: TGTGCCATCAGTGAAGGGGGCCCTAGCACAGATACGCAGTATTTT.

The genes are TRBV27 and TRBJ1-2; D is undetermined. Germline V gene data show CDR1 as MNHEY and CDR2 as SMNVEV (reference sequence). V was pared by 2 bases and J by 5 bases, with 9 bases between. CDR3 length equals 13 residues. CDR3: CASSLTRAYGYTF. For the CDR3, the DNA is TGTGCCAGCAGTTTAACGCGGGCGTATGGCTACACCTTC.

The chain recombines TRBV5-1 with TRBJ2-7; 8 positions agree with TRBD1. The CDR3 covers 14 residues. CDR1 is SGHRS, CDR2 YFSETQ, per germline. The ends lost 0 bases at V and 5 bases at J; junction bases unmatched: 4. The CDR3 region is CASSLGTGRDEQYF. CDR3 in DNA: TGCGCCAGCAGCTTGGGGACAGGGCGAGACGAGCAGTACTTC. Based on the CDR3 plus reference TRBV5-1 and TRBJ2-7, the full variable domain is KAGVTQTPRYLIKTRGQQVTLSCSPISGHRSVSWYQQTPGQGLQFLFEYFSETQRNKGNFPGRFSGRQFSNSRSEMNVSTLELGDSALYLCASSLGTGRDEQYFGPGTRLTVT.

The V and J genes are TRBV5-1 and TRBJ2-2; 8 positions agree with TRBD1. Trimming removed 3 bases from V and 5 bases from J; junction bases left unmatched: 6. The germline V gene has CDR1 SGHRS and CDR2 YFSETQ. The CDR3 extends over 15 amino acids. As DNA, the CDR3 is TGCGCCAGCAGCTCACGGACAGGGAGAACCGGGGAGCTGTTTTTT. This encodes CASSSRTGRTGELFF. Together with reference TRBV5-1 and TRBJ2-2, the CDR3 gives the full variable domain: KAGVTQTPRYLIKTRGQQVTLSCSPISGHRSVSWYQQTPGQGLQFLFEYFSETQRNKGNFPGRFSGRQFSNSRSEMNVSTLELGDSALYLCASSSRTGRTGELFFGEGSRLTVL.

The chain recombines TRBV6-6 with TRBJ1-2, with TRBD1 as a possible D gene (5 bases). The CDR3 runs 13 residues. CDR1 and CDR2 (germline): MNHNY, SVGAGI (reference sequence). Between the trimmed V and J ends, which lost 5 bases and 6 bases, there was a span of 13 bases. The CDR3 DNA is TGTGCCAGCAGTAACGTCCCAGGGCATGGCTACACCTTC. Its protein product is CASSNVPGHGYTF.

J is TRBJ2-7 and V is TRBV6-5; 8 bases are a match to TRBD1. The CDR3 sequence is 15 residues long. Germline V gene data show CDR1 as MNHEY and CDR2 as SVGAGI. The V segment lost 6 bases and the J segment 0 bases; nucleotides outside the gene matches: 7. The DNA for the CDR3 is TGTGCCAGCAGGACGAGGACAGGGAGCTCCTACGAGCAGTACTTC. It encodes CASRTRTGSSYEQYF.

The V call is TRBV3-1 (or the pseudogene TRBV3-2), the J call TRBJ2-7; possible D gene TRBD2, 6 bases. From germline, CDR1 is LGHDT and CDR2 YNNKEL (reference sequence). CDR3 length: 12 amino acids. The V gene lost 4 bases and the J gene lost 3 bases, with 7 bases spanning the gap. The CDR3 DNA follows: TGTGCCAGCAGCCGGGGGGACTACGAGCAGTACTTC. Its protein product is CASSRGDYEQYF.

In its sample, this clone was seen once. The chain recombines TRBV12-3 or TRBV12-4 with TRBJ1-2; D uncertain. The CDR3 runs to 12 residues. The V gene lost 6 bases and the J gene lost 8 bases, with 13 bases spanning the gap. As DNA, the CDR3 is TGTGCCAGCAGCACGGACTCAGGAGGCTACACCTTC. Translating gives CASSTDSGGYTF.

V gene TRBV9 combines with J gene TRBJ1-2; 11 nucleotides align to TRBD1. This CDR3 has 15 residues. Trimming cost V 2 bases and J 4 bases; bases outside gene matches: 4. Germline CDR1 SGDLS, CDR2 YYNGEE. The CDR3 reads CASSVRDRGTYGYTF. The DNA of the CDR3 is TGTGCCAGCAGCGTCCGGGACAGGGGGACCTATGGCTACACCTTC.

J is TRBJ2-7 and V is TRBV15; 8 bases are shared with TRBD1. Unmatched junction bases numbered 14, after V lost 4 bases and J lost 3 bases. The length of the CDR3 is 17 residues. Per germline, CDR1 LNHNV and CDR2 YYDKDF (reference sequence). The CDR3 loop reads CATSMEGQAQGGYEQYF. CDR3 DNA sequence: TGTGCCACCAGCATGGAGGGCCAGGCACAGGGGGGCTACGAGCAGTACTTC.

This chain uses TRBV6-1 with TRBJ2-2, with a weak D call TRBD1 (5 bases). This CDR3 is 15 amino acids long. Germline V gives CDR1 MNHNS, CDR2 SASEGT. V lost 3 bases and J 3 bases, leaving 11 bases between the germline ends. The CDR3 nucleotides are TGTGCCAGCAGTGATTTCGGCAGGGACACCGGGGAGCTGTTTTTT. Encoded protein: CASSDFGRDTGELFF.

The gene calls are TRBV4-1 and TRBJ2-5; the match to TRBD2 covers 8 bases. Germline CDR1 MGHRA, CDR2 YSYEKL. Trimming removed 2 bases from V and 2 bases from J; junction bases left unmatched: 4. There are 15 residues in the CDR3. CDR3 nucleotide sequence: TGCGCCAGCAGCCAAAGGGCGGGGGGACAAGAGACCCAGTACTTC. It specifies CASSQRAGGQETQYF.

V usage is TRBV5-1 and J usage is TRBJ2-7; 8 bases are a match to TRBD1. This CDR3 spans 14 amino acids. The junction had 2 bases not matched to a gene; V was cut back by 2 bases and J by 1 base. Germline lookup yields CDR1 SGHRS and CDR2 YFSETQ. DNA for the CDR3: TGCGCCAGCAGCTTAAGGACAGGGTCCTACGAGCAGTACTTC. Residues: CASSLRTGSYEQYF.

This clone was recorded only once. The CDR3 here is CASSLGLLAGLTDTQYF. In DNA form, the CDR3 reads TGCGCCAGCAGCTTGGGGTTACTAGCGGGGCTCACAGATACGCAGTATTTT. The rearrangement uses TRBV5-1 and TRBJ2-3; TRBD2 aligns across 10 bases. The CDR3 consists of 17 residues. V dropped 0 bases and J dropped 2; count of bases not matched to a gene: 6. Germline V gene lookup returns CDR1 SGHRS and CDR2 YFSETQ.

The rearrangement links TRBV5-6 to TRBJ1-2; a weak D match, TRBD1 (5 bases). The ends were cut back, 4 bases at V and 2 bases at J, with 18 bases in the middle. CDR3 length: 16 amino acids. The V gene's germline CDR1 is SGHDT and CDR2 YYEEEE. CDR3 loop: CASSGGTAKGNYGYTF. Here the CDR3 DNA reads TGTGCCAGCAGCGGCGGGACGGCGAAGGGAAACTATGGCTACACCTTC.

The V gene is TRBV19, the J gene TRBJ1-2; a weak D match, TRBD1 (5 bases). V lost 1 base, J lost 4 bases, and 10 bases lay in between. This CDR3 spans 14 amino acids. Germline loops: CDR1 LNHDA, CDR2 SQIVND (reference sequence). The CDR3 DNA follows: TGTGCCAGTAGTATAGGGACATTAGCCTATGGCTACACCTTC. Its protein product is CASSIGTLAYGYTF.

The chain has TRBV5-6 and TRBJ2-5, with D possibly matching TRBD2 (7 bases). Trimming stripped 3 bases from V and 5 bases from J, with 17 bases between. This CDR3 region has 15 residues. Germline CDR1 reads SGHDT; CDR2 reads YYEEEE. Here the CDR3 reads CASSWGGLSFETQYF. The CDR3 nucleotides are TGTGCCAGCAGCTGGGGGGGCCTCTCTTTTGAGACCCAGTACTTC.

The chain combines TRBV19 with TRBJ2-4, with 10 nucleotides matching TRBD2. In germline, CDR1 is LNHDA, CDR2 SQIVND (reference sequence). Unmatched junction bases numbered 12, after V lost 7 bases and J lost 0 bases. The CDR3 loop spans 18 amino acids. The CDR3 is CASTPISGGPLAKNIQYF. CDR3 coding DNA: TGTGCCAGTACTCCCATTAGCGGGGGGCCTTTAGCCAAAAACATTCAGTACTTC.

The gene calls are TRBV27 and TRBJ2-3; 9 bases fit TRBD2. This CDR3 is built from 14 residues. Germline V CDR1 and CDR2: MNHEY, SMNVEV (reference sequence). V gave up 7 bases and J gave up 4 bases; unmatched junction bases: 6. CDR3 region: CASKSLAGSDTQYF. Here the CDR3 DNA reads TGTGCCAGCAAGAGTCTAGCGGGGTCAGATACGCAGTATTTT.

With respect to this clone: At the DNA level, this CDR3 is encoded by other sequences in the same sample as well. The V call is TRBV7-2, the J call TRBJ2-7; no clear D gene. The CDR3 totals 13 residues. Trimming pared 5 bases from V and 3 bases from J, leaving 11 bases between. Germline lookup yields CDR1 SGHTA and CDR2 FQGNSA. CDR3 protein: CASSPTPGYEQYF. CDR3 nucleotide sequence: TGTGCCAGCAGCCCTACCCCGGGCTACGAGCAGTACTTC.

The chain is built from TRBV27 and TRBJ2-1, with D tentatively TRBD2 (7 bases). The V gene lost 7 bases and the J gene lost 4 bases, with 23 bases spanning the gap. There are 17 residues in the CDR3. The germline V gene encodes CDR1 MNHEY and CDR2 SMNVEV (reference sequence). The CDR3 is CASTPLTTGGPYNEQFF. In nucleotides, the CDR3 is TGTGCCAGCACCCCCCTCACTACGGGGGGCCCGTACAATGAGCAGTTCTTC.

The rearrangement uses TRBV7-3 and TRBJ1-1; D unresolved. This CDR3 has 13 residues. CDR1 and CDR2 (germline): SGHTA, FQGTGA. V lost 4 bases and J 10 bases, leaving 16 bases between the germline ends. The CDR3 protein is CASSSPGLPGAFF. The CDR3 DNA reads TGTGCCAGCAGCTCACCTGGACTGCCGGGAGCTTTCTTT.

This clone has a handful of counts. The rearrangement links TRBV7-9 to TRBJ1-5, with a possible D match to TRBD1 (6 bases). Trimming shortened V by 2 bases and J by 6 bases, and 17 bases separated the two germline ends. The CDR3 spans 16 residues. Germline V gene data show CDR1 as SEHNR and CDR2 as FQNEAQ (reference sequence). The CDR3 loop is CASSLSQLGAGQPQHF. The CDR3 DNA reads TGTGCCAGCAGCTTAAGTCAATTGGGGGCGGGTCAGCCCCAGCATTTT.

V is TRBV7-9 and J is TRBJ1-2, with TRBD1 matching over 9 bases. The CDR3 is made up of 13 amino acids. With V trimmed by 5 bases and J by 7 bases, 5 bases remained unmatched. Germline CDR1 is SEHNR and CDR2 is FQNEAQ (reference sequence). The CDR3 DNA sequence: TGTGCCAGCAGCATACGGGACAGGGTTGGCTACACCTTC. It is translated as CASSIRDRVGYTF.

The chain employs TRBV4-1 and TRBJ2-2; D might be TRBD2 (7 bases). Germline CDR1 is MGHRA and CDR2 is YSYEKL. Trimming left V 2 bases short and J 3 bases short, with 19 bases between. The CDR3 runs to 18 residues. CDR3 nucleotide sequence: TGCGCCAGCAGCCAAAATATGGTGAGGGGGGGCTACACCGGGGAGCTGTTTTTT. Protein: CASSQNMVRGGYTGELFF.